This entry features one T cell receptor (beta chain) sequence. Its antigen has not been determined. Within one base of it there is no much larger clone, and no base qualities were kept. The source of the sample is a study of cytomegalovirus exposure and HLA in healthy donors (dated by TCRdb to about 2017). Some background on the complete study: In an earlier analysis of roughly 500 of the donors, 276 Gb of sequence data and 100 million or so unique TCR beta sequences from about 179 million T cells were reported. An early release that covered about 600 HLA-typed donors contained about 300 gigabases of sequencing data and tens of millions of unique TCR sequences. Of the roughly 400 genotyped donors, approximately 83% fell in the genetic ancestry cluster associated with self-reported Caucasian donors. The study was designed to test whether signatures of past pathogen exposure could be identified by cataloging public T cell receptors. Using immunosequencing, the study profiled T cell repertoires from 500 to 800 subjects and related those repertoires to cytomegalovirus serostatus. Along with the 666-subject first cohort, a separate validation cohort of over a hundred different subjects was used. The study combined high-throughput TCR immunosequencing, statistical association of individual TCRs with disease status, and machine learning to predict cytomegalovirus infection status. In a later analysis, previously published TCR beta repertoires from several hundred donors were re-analyzed and high-resolution HLA genotyping was added so that TCR occurrence patterns could be studied. In the later analysis, no new phenotypic data were used to find candidate immune exposures; instead, reliance was placed on TCR beta sequences and their occurrence across donors. An earlier analysis of around 580 of the donors used high-throughput TCR beta sequencing to judge whether each TCR beta V gene segment behaved as functional or pseudogenic. Alongside the repertoire data, information on donor age, sex, ethnicity and CMV serostatus was compiled. In a later genetic analysis, genome-wide SNP genotypes for about 55% of the roughly 700 donors were used, and that subset was treated as a discovery cohort. Every repertoire in the discovery cohort had been generated on one and the same sequencing platform. HLA typing included class I and class II loci at four-digit resolution. The number of donors typed differed by locus, with about 620-630 for A, B, C, DRB1 and DQB1, over 500 for DQA1, some 570 for DPA1, and around 450 for DPB1. Because of strong linkage in the cohort, a handful of DR-DQ haplotypes were treated as single units for association and clustering. Among around 400 genotyped donors of the cohort, an average of approximately 250,000 unique TCR beta nucleotide sequences were sequenced per donor, around 18% of them non-productive. Summary of the overall study and its limitations: The authors suggested that the approach could potentially be extended to other disease states and immunological phenotypes. A later analysis reported that several top co-occurrence clusters appeared linked to parvovirus B19, influenza, CMV and Epstein-Barr virus. V-gene and J-gene trimming of TCR beta chains was associated with a missense DCLRE1C variant in a later genetic analysis, and the association was replicated in an independent cohort. Three of the identified cytomegalovirus-associated TCR beta chains were confirmed in vitro to be specific for cytomegalovirus antigens. Compared with the roughly 600-donor mean, donors in an Asian-associated ancestry cluster had fewer N-insertions in productive TCRs, according to a later genetic analysis. Linkage disequilibrium might explain the correlated functional status among segregating V segments, but an unknown experimental factor could not be excluded. The study listed 150 to 200 TCR beta chains as associated with cytomegalovirus. Roughly uniform sequencing depth across donors was assumed in presence/absence analyses, although this assumption may not hold. Broadly in line with IMGT annotations, most TCR beta V segments showed up in productive rearrangements about 87% or about 30% of the time in an earlier analysis of 587 of the donors. In a later analysis, HLA-associated TCR beta chains showed more clonal expansion and lower generation probabilities than non-associated chains that were equally common. The classifier was reported to diagnose cytomegalovirus status with high specificity and sensitivity in both the original cohort and the validation cohort. Because counts were too low, about 17 rarely observed V segments, including chromosome 9 orphons, were excluded from the earlier analysis of roughly 580 of the donors. Most TCR sequences were seen in very few donors, while some public TCRs were found in many individuals. At a false discovery rate of 0.05, a later analysis linked about 17,000 TCR beta sequences to specific HLA alleles. In a later analysis, TCR association rates were found to vary across HLA loci, with the most associated TCRs seen for DRB1 alleles and the fewest for HLA-C alleles. For the cohort, immune exposure information was limited to CMV serostatus. The 87-base-pair reads could not distinguish some IMGT-functional V segments, including TRBV6-2 and TRBV6-3, so those segments were excluded. The cohort was sequenced for TCR beta chains only, and without alpha or paired-chain data the features that could be detected were limited. Strong co-occurrence of HLA alleles, especially DR and DQ, made assigning TCR associations to individual alleles difficult. The sequencing pipeline was judged likely to have produced a cluster of highly shared sequence variants as a technical artifact. A further reported finding was that TCR beta sequences accurately predicted the HLA-A and HLA-B alleles for most subjects in the first cohort. Because some donors lacked HLA typing at each locus, the association tests relied only on the typed subset. In a later analysis, most CMV-associated TCR beta chains were found to appear HLA-restricted, with HLA associations seemingly driven largely by CMV exposure.

Libraries were made using the immunoSEQ multiplex PCR assay. For the multiplex PCR, a mixture combining 60 forward primers for TCR Vbeta segments and 13 reverse primers for TCR Jbeta segments was used. The CDR3 region of rearranged TCR beta genes was amplified from genomic DNA by a multiplex PCR assay. Amplified TCR beta libraries were sequenced as 87-base-pair reads on the Illumina HiSeq System. In the source study's methods: Across the roughly 600 repertoires, a later analysis counted tens of millions of unique TCR beta chains, 8.5 million to 12 million of which were shared by at least two donors. A nearest-neighbor algorithm error-corrected the raw reads and collapsed the reads into unique sequences, merging closely related sequences to remove PCR and sequencing errors. CDR3 sequences were aligned to IMGT reference sequences to assign V, D and J gene segments. For a sequence to be retained, a match of at least six nucleotides to both a V gene segment and a J gene segment was required. Rearrangements were called productive when the CDR3 lacked stop codons and stayed in frame with V and J; all others were non-productive. CDR3 was defined by IMGT convention, running from the second conserved V-encoded cysteine to the conserved J-encoded phenylalanine. Sequences without an unambiguous match to a single V gene segment were excluded from the earlier analysis of a few hundred of the donors. An earlier analysis of fewer than 750 of the donors classified V segments as functional when productive rearrangements were above 56.7% and as segregating when the standard deviation between donors was above 5%. To diagnose cytomegalovirus status from the catalog of TCR beta chain sequences, a statistical classification framework was built. A later analysis assigned V and J genes by comparing TCR nucleotide sequences with IMGT/GENE-DB human TR gene sequences. Using the TCRdist pipeline, a later analysis assigned CDR3 sequences along with most-parsimonious VDJ recombination scenarios. In a later analysis, each TCR beta chain was defined by its CDR3 amino acid sequence together with its V-gene family, and reads without a unique V-gene family were excluded. In a later analysis, several hundred highly shared, low-generation-probability nucleotide sequences were removed to address suspected cross-contamination and a sequencing artifact. In a later analysis, a clonal expansion index for each public chain was calculated from normalized within-repertoire ranks of inferred template counts. In a later analysis, generation probabilities were computed using a VDJ recombination model fitted to out-of-frame rearrangements, and the results were checked against IGoR. Hypergeometric tests were used in a later analysis to score TCR-TCR, TCR-HLA and TCR-CMV co-occurrence, with a repertoire-size bias correction applied to the TCR pairs. False discovery rates were estimated in a later analysis by permuting HLA or CMV assignments 20 times. In a later analysis, co-occurring TCRs were grouped using DBSCAN, with TCRdist sequence similarity added in when clustering inside HLA-allele-positive subsets. Co-occurrence clustering excluded repertoires with fewer than 30,000 or more than 120,000 public chains, plus five with anomalous nucleotide sharing. Sourced from immuneACCESS, this table was stored by TCRdb with only in-frame sequences that have V and J called. A share of the clones is absent; for the studies checked, an unresolved V gene accounts for under half, and the remainder has no known explanation. Clone size and V and J calls were adopted from that table, with D and trimming inferred from the DNA. This sample lists about 190,000 clones; 75% to 90% were detected once. Jointly, the top ten make up roughly 6.7% of the sample.

The cohort comprised 670 or so healthy bone marrow donors. At the time of sampling, every cohort member was nominally healthy, though immune exposures that went unrecorded were likely present. The donor was CMV seropositive and belonged to the group of more than 250 seropositive cohort members. Every donor gave a peripheral blood sample, and the peripheral blood mononuclear cells from that sample were used for TCR beta sequencing. The Qiagen DNeasy Blood Extraction Kit was used to extract genomic DNA from the blood cell samples. Via the germline V gene (reference sequence), CDR1 is GTSNPN and CDR2 SVGIG. The germline ends are 9 bases apart after V is trimmed by 0 bases and J by 3 bases. The CDR3, from cysteine to phenylalanine, totals 13 residues. The retained sequence is limited to the CDR3, 39 bases, with the frame set at the first base.

The TCR comes from a man between 35 and 55 years old in good health and CMV-seropositive. The chain is made from TRBV30 and TRBJ2-7; there is no confident call for the D gene. Sequencing input: PBMCs. The CDR3 loop reads CAWSVLSYYEQYF. The sequence in DNA is TGTGCCTGGAGTGTATTATCCTACTACGAGCAGTACTTC.